Listed below are T cell receptor beta chains from one sample, sequenced in a study of vaccination and CD4 T cells after COVID-19. Via MiXCR, TCRdb re-called the PCR reads, giving one row per CDR3 protein. The sample shows approximately 5,000 distinct CDR3 sequences, 25% to 35% of them seen only once. Their antigens remain unidentified. The sample comprised CD4+ T cells from blood, cultured in vitro. The source of these receptors is a human donor in good health. Each CDR3 is given with its conserved first and last residue. D genes are given only for firm matches. Size values are once, few and many counts, or a class for expanded clones, and some rows have none.

j_call | v_call | clone_size | d_call | cdr3_nt | cdr3_aa
TRBJ2-1 | TRBV7-3 | NA | NA | TGTGCCAGCAGCATCGGGGCTTCATGGTATGAGCAGTTCTTC | CASSIGASWYEQFF
TRBJ1-5 | TRBV6-1 | few | NA | TGTGCCAGCAGTGGAAGGGCCGGACCCTCTAGCAATCAGCCCCAGCATTTT | CASSGRAGPSSNQPQHF
TRBJ1-2 | TRBV6-1 | NA | NA | TGTGCCAGCAGCCGACAGGCCATCGGGCATGGCTACACCTTC | CASSRQAIGHGYTF
TRBJ1-6 | TRBV27 | NA | NA | TGTGCCAGCAGTTTGGAAAGGAAAGCCTATAATTCACCCCTCCACTTT | CASSLERKAYNSPLHF
TRBJ1-6 | TRBV6-1 | few | NA | TGTGCCAGCAGTGAAATCGTGAATTCACCCCTCCACTTT | CASSEIVNSPLHF
TRBJ2-3 | TRBV5-1 | NA | TRBD2 | TGCGCCAGCAGCTTGGGACTAGCGGGGGCAGATACGCAGTATTTT | CASSLGLAGADTQYF
TRBJ1-5 | TRBV6-1 | NA | NA | TGTGCCAGCATGGGCAGTTCTAGGTCCCAGCATTTT | CASMGSSRSQHF
TRBJ2-2 | TRBV20-1 | NA | NA | TGCAGTGCACCGACACCGAGGGGGGGCACCGGGGAGCTGTTTTTT | CSAPTPRGGTGELFF
TRBJ2-3 | TRBV20-1 | NA | NA | TGCAGTGCTAGAGATCTCGGGGCGGGGACGCAGTATTTT | CSARDLGAGTQYF
TRBJ1-2 | TRBV6-1 | few | NA | TGTGCCAGCCAAGGAAACTATGGCTACACCTTC | CASQGNYGYTF
TRBJ2-3 | TRBV5-4 | few | TRBD2 | TGTGCCAGCAGCTTGGAAGCGGGGCCGTGGGATACGCAGTATTTT | CASSLEAGPWDTQYF
TRBJ1-5 | TRBV21-1 | NA | NA | TGTGCCATGCGACAGGGGGCGGATCAGCCCCAGCATTTT | CAMRQGADQPQHF
TRBJ2-3 | TRBV5-4 | NA | TRBD2 | TGTGCCAGCAGCTTGTTCACTAGCGGGGGACGGGGCGCAGATACGCAGTATTTT | CASSLFTSGGRGADTQYF
TRBJ2-1 | TRBV10-1 | few | TRBD2 | TGCGCCAGCTACTCCGGACTAGCGGTTGCAAATGAGCAGTTCTTC | CASYSGLAVANEQFF
TRBJ2-7 | TRBV10-3 | NA | TRBD2 | TGTGCCACCAACCGGGACCCTGCGCGGGAGTCCTACGAGCAGTACTTC | CATNRDPARESYEQYF
TRBJ2-1 | TRBV7-9 | NA | TRBD2 | TGTGCCAGCAGCTTCGGGGGGGCACTTGAGAAGTTCTTC | CASSFGGALEKFF
TRBJ2-7 | TRBV6-1 | few | TRBD1 | TGTGCCAGCAGTGAAAACCCCACTGGGGACAGGGCTTACTACGAGCAGTACTTC | CASSENPTGDRAYYEQYF
TRBJ2-7 | TRBV7-9 | NA | TRBD1 | TGTGCCAGCAGCACCGGGACAGGGCGTTACGAGCAGTACTTC | CASSTGTGRYEQYF
TRBJ2-1 | TRBV7-3 | NA | TRBD2 | TGTGCCAGCAGCTCACTAGCGGGGGGGCTCAATGAGCAGTTCTTC | CASSSLAGGLNEQFF
TRBJ1-2 | TRBV2 | few | NA | TGTGCCAGCAGTGAAGAGACGGCGAGGGGCTACACCTTC | CASSEETARGYTF
TRBJ1-1 | TRBV5-4 | few | TRBD1 | TGTGCCAGCAGCTTGGGGGGACAGGGGGCCGCTGAAGCTTTCTTT | CASSLGGQGAAEAFF
TRBJ1-1 | TRBV20-1 | few | TRBD1 | TGCAGTGCTCCTAGGAGGGACAGGGCGAACACTGAAGCTTTCTTT | CSAPRRDRANTEAFF
TRBJ1-3 | TRBV6-1 | NA | TRBD1 | TGTGCCAGCAGTCAAAAACAGGGGAATCAATGGGTCTCTGGAAACACCATATATTTT | CASSQKQGNQWVSGNTIYF
TRBJ1-1 | TRBV7-3 | NA | TRBD1 | TGTGCCAGCAGCTTAAACGGGCCCCCGGGACAGGGGAGGGTAATCTTT | CASSLNGPPGQGRVIF
TRBJ1-2 | TRBV19 | few | NA | TGTGCCAGTAGTATGGGGAAGAGCTATGGCTACACCTTC | CASSMGKSYGYTF
TRBJ2-5 | TRBV2 | NA | NA | TGTGCCAGCAGTATCAGGCGCGCACTGGAAGAGACCCAGTACTTC | CASSIRRALEETQYF
TRBJ1-5 | TRBV21-1 | few | NA | TGTGCCAGCAGCAAAGTTCAGGGGAACTTTCCAATAAGTCAGCCCCAGCATTTT | CASSKVQGNFPISQPQHF
TRBJ2-7 | TRBV20-1 | NA | TRBD1 | TGCAGTGCCCTCCCGGGGACAGGGGCCGAGCAGTACTTC | CSALPGTGAEQYF
TRBJ1-1 | TRBV29-1 | NA | NA | TGCAGCATAACCAGGGCGGGCCAAGGCACTGAAGCTTTCTTT | CSITRAGQGTEAFF
TRBJ1-6 | TRBV12-3/TRBV12-4 | NA | NA | TGTGCCAGCGAACAGGGTACCGGGTCACCCCTCCACTTT | CASEQGTGSPLHF
TRBJ1-2 | TRBV4-2 | few | TRBD1 | TGTGCCAGCAGCCTGACCGGGACAGGGTACGGCTACACCTTC | CASSLTGTGYGYTF
TRBJ2-5 | TRBV20-1 | few | NA | TGCAGTGCTAGAGATCTAGGGGGGAAAGAGACCCAGTACTTC | CSARDLGGKETQYF
TRBJ2-1 | TRBV6-1 | NA | NA | TGTGCCACCGAGCCGACGGGAAGCTCCTACAATGAGCAGTTCTTC | CATEPTGSSYNEQFF
TRBJ1-1 | TRBV10-1 | medium-sized | TRBD1 | TGCGCCAGCAGTCCAGGACAGGGCTATGAAGCTTTCTTT | CASSPGQGYEAFF
TRBJ1-2 | TRBV20-1 | NA | TRBD1 | TGCAGTGCTAACCGGGACAGGGCGTTAGGCTATGGCTACACCTTC | CSANRDRALGYGYTF
TRBJ1-2 | TRBV30 | NA | NA | TGTGCCGGACACAGGGATTGGGATGGCTACACCTTC | CAGHRDWDGYTF
TRBJ1-5 | TRBV28 | few | NA | TGTGCCAGCAGGCAACCGGGGGTAGGTCAGCCCCAGCATTTT | CASRQPGVGQPQHF
TRBJ1-2 | TRBV29-1 | NA | NA | TGCAGCGTTTTCAAATCAGGGGGCTACACCTTC | CSVFKSGGYTF
TRBJ2-7 | TRBV5-4 | once | TRBD1 | TGTGCCAGCAGCCCTGGACAGGGAATCCGCGAGCAGTACTTC | CASSPGQGIREQYF
TRBJ1-3 | TRBV20-1 | NA | TRBD1 | TGCAGTGCTACCCAGGGGGCGACGACTGGAAACACCATATATTTT | CSATQGATTGNTIYF
TRBJ1-1 | TRBV25-1 | NA | NA | TGTGCCAGCCTGGGGGGGGAAGCTTTCTTT | CASLGGEAFF
TRBJ2-1 | TRBV7-9 | NA | TRBD2 | TGTGCCAGCAGCTTAGGGGTAGGACTAGAGAACAATGAGCAGTTCTTC | CASSLGVGLENNEQFF
TRBJ1-1 | TRBV12-2 | NA | NA | TGTGCAAGTCGCTTAGGACTTCGAGGGGCGAACCTGAACACTGAAGCTTTCTTT | CASRLGLRGANLNTEAFF
TRBJ2-1 | TRBV7-9 | few | NA | TGTGCCAGCAGCTTGAGGGGCGGCGATGAGCAGTTCTTC | CASSLRGGDEQFF
TRBJ1-1 | TRBV12-3/TRBV12-4 | few | NA | TGTGCCAGCACCTCCTTGACCCGTCGGGGCACTGAAGCTTTCTTT | CASTSLTRRGTEAFF
TRBJ1-2 | TRBV6-5 | few | NA | TGTGCCAGCAGTTACTCCCGGGACACCTATGGCTACACCTTC | CASSYSRDTYGYTF
TRBJ2-1 | TRBV6-1 | NA | TRBD1 | TGTGCCAGCGCCAGGGGGACCTCTTTCAATGAGCAGTTCTTC | CASARGTSFNEQFF
TRBJ2-7 | TRBV6-2/TRBV6-3 | NA | TRBD1 | TGTGCCAGCAACAGGGGAAGGGGCTACGAGCAGTACTTC | CASNRGRGYEQYF
TRBJ2-7 | TRBV20-1 | few | NA | TGCAGTGCTAGAGCCCCGGGACCCAGAACCTACGAGCAGTACTTC | CSARAPGPRTYEQYF
TRBJ1-4 | TRBV20-1 | few | NA | TGCAGTTCAAATAATCGCGGTGAAAAACTGTTTTTT | CSSNNRGEKLFF
TRBJ2-7 | TRBV7-3 | NA | NA | TGTGCCAGCAGCTTAGTGGGGGTCGGCCACGAGCAGTACTTC | CASSLVGVGHEQYF
TRBJ1-5 | TRBV27 | NA | NA | TGTGCCAGCAGTTCGGAGGGGGTCGGCAATCAGCCCCAGCATTTT | CASSSEGVGNQPQHF